This is a list of T cell receptor beta chains from one sample in a study of radiotherapy plus CTLA-4 blockade in lung cancer. Sequencing used immunoSEQ multiplex PCR; TCRdb keeps in-frame clones, though not all of them. The table includes about 80,000 clones, roughly 86% detected once. Material: peripheral blood, obtained from a patient treated with radiotherapy plus ipilimumab. These receptors all come from a human donor with non-small cell lung cancer who had stable disease on radiotherapy plus ipilimumab. CDR3s include the opening cysteine and the closing phenylalanine or tryptophan. A D gene is named only where the DNA matches it firmly. The size of a clone is reported for some rows only, either as once, few or many, or as a class for expanded clones.

D gene	V gene	J gene	clone size	CDR3 protein	CDR3 DNA
NA	TRBV27	TRBJ2-2	NA	CASRGRIGFVTGELFF	TGTGCCAGCAGAGGGAGGATCGGTTTCGTCACCGGGGAGCTGTTTTTT
NA	TRBV7-9	TRBJ2-7	NA	CASSWGDLNYEQYF	TGTGCCAGCAGCTGGGGGGACTTAAACTACGAGCAGTACTTC
NA	TRBV27	TRBJ1-5	NA	CASRRAGSNQPQHF	TGTGCCAGCAGGCGGGCAGGATCGAATCAGCCCCAGCATTTT
NA	TRBV30	TRBJ2-7	NA	CAWSVGGQGSEQYF	TGTGCCTGGAGTGTCGGGGGTCAGGGATCCGAGCAGTACTTC
TRBD1	TRBV29-1	TRBJ1-3	NA	CSVGDRVGDTIYF	TGCAGCGTTGGGGACAGGGTTGGGGACACCATATATTTT
TRBD1	TRBV6-1	TRBJ1-5	few	CASSEAQYRGRTTGSNQPQHF	TGTGCCAGCAGTGAAGCGCAATACAGGGGGCGGACTACTGGTAGCAATCAGCCCCAGCATTTT
TRBD1	TRBV20-1	TRBJ1-2	NA	CSADRTYTF	TGCAGTGCGGACAGGACCTACACCTTC
NA	TRBV6-5	TRBJ2-7	NA	CASRMTELSYEQYF	TGTGCCAGCAGAATGACAGAACTCTCCTACGAGCAGTACTTC
NA	TRBV29-1	TRBJ2-3	NA	CSVEDPLTQYF	TGCAGCGTTGAAGATCCCCTGACGCAGTATTTT
NA	TRBV27	TRBJ1-5	NA	CASRNTGLNQPQHF	TGTGCCAGCAGAAACACAGGGTTAAATCAGCCCCAGCATTTT
NA	TRBV7-9	TRBJ2-3	NA	CASSFRRPQGDTQYF	TGTGCCAGCAGCTTCCGGAGACCCCAGGGAGATACGCAGTATTTT
NA	TRBV9	TRBJ2-3	NA	CASSPPGVGMVNTQYF	TGTGCCAGCAGCCCCCCGGGGGTGGGAATGGTGAATACGCAGTATTTT
NA	TRBV27	TRBJ2-3	few	CASSLGASTDTQYF	TGTGCCAGCTCTTTAGGGGCTAGCACAGATACGCAGTATTTT
NA	TRBV28	TRBJ2-2	NA	CASSLGGFGELFF	TGTGCCAGCAGTTTGGGGGGATTCGGGGAGCTGTTTTTT
NA	TRBV5-1	TRBJ2-1	NA	CASSLLTGSSYNEQFF	TGCGCCAGCAGCTTACTGACAGGAAGCTCCTACAATGAGCAGTTCTTC
TRBD1	TRBV28	TRBJ1-5	NA	CASSWGQGVGRQPQHF	TGTGCCAGCAGTTGGGGACAGGGGGTGGGTAGGCAGCCCCAGCATTTT
NA	TRBV6-1	TRBJ1-5	NA	CASTNGGFQPQHF	TGTGCCAGCACTAATGGCGGATTTCAGCCCCAGCATTTT
NA	TRBV6-5	TRBJ1-1	NA	CASSRQKNTEAFF	TGTGCCAGCAGTCGACAGAAGAACACTGAAGCTTTCTTT
NA	TRBV29-1	TRBJ2-5	NA	CSVEGTLGETQYF	TGCAGCGTTGAAGGGACCCTCGGAGAGACCCAGTACTTC
TRBD1	TRBV28	TRBJ1-1	NA	CASGLGTGGRDTEAFF	TGTGCCAGCGGACTCGGGACAGGGGGGAGGGACACTGAAGCTTTCTTT
TRBD1	TRBV19	TRBJ1-1	NA	CASSRTGGRAEAFF	TGTGCCAGTAGTAGGACAGGGGGCAGAGCTGAAGCTTTCTTT
NA	TRBV11-2	TRBJ2-7	NA	CASSLGTQSSYEQYF	TGTGCCAGCAGCCTCGGGACGCAGAGCTCCTACGAGCAGTACTTC
NA	TRBV6-5	TRBJ2-1	NA	CASSPRSRSYNEQFF	TGTGCCAGCAGTCCGCGGAGCCGCTCCTACAATGAGCAGTTCTTC
NA	TRBV2	TRBJ1-6	NA	CASSKSGTRDNSPLHF	TGTGCCAGCAGTAAATCCGGGACAAGGGATAATTCACCCCTCCACTTT
TRBD2	TRBV7-2	TRBJ2-5	NA	CASSLGGGVGQETQYF	TGTGCCAGCAGCTTAGGCGGGGGGGTCGGCCAAGAGACCCAGTACTTC
TRBD1	TRBV7-9	TRBJ1-2	once	CASAEGAYGYTF	TGTGCCAGCGCCGAGGGGGCCTATGGCTACACCTTC
NA	TRBV7-3	TRBJ2-3	NA	CASSLWAGASTDTQYF	TGTGCCAGCAGCTTATGGGCGGGGGCCAGCACAGATACGCAGTATTTT
NA	TRBV5-4	TRBJ2-7	NA	CASSHVNRDHEQYF	TGTGCCAGCAGCCACGTTAACCGGGATCACGAGCAGTACTTC
NA	TRBV27	TRBJ2-1	NA	CASSLLASGTTGNEQFF	TGTGCCAGCAGTTTATTAGCGTCCGGGACAACGGGCAATGAGCAGTTCTTC
NA	TRBV2	TRBJ1-2	NA	CASRADEINYGYTF	TGTGCCAGCAGGGCAGATGAAATTAACTATGGCTACACCTTC
NA	TRBV5-4	TRBJ1-1	NA	CASSPPGRLNTEAFF	TGTGCCAGCAGCCCTCCGGGACGGCTGAACACTGAAGCTTTCTTT
TRBD1	TRBV7-2	TRBJ2-2	NA	CASSLGWGQGAGELFF	TGTGCCAGCAGCTTAGGGTGGGGACAGGGTGCTGGGGAGCTGTTTTTT
NA	TRBV30	TRBJ1-5	once	CAWSVGASNQPQHF	TGTGCCTGGAGTGTAGGAGCTAGCAATCAGCCCCAGCATTTT
TRBD1	TRBV2	TRBJ2-5	NA	CASSAPLTGGIETQYF	TGTGCCAGCAGTGCTCCCTTAACAGGGGGAATAGAGACCCAGTACTTC
NA	TRBV4-2	TRBJ2-3	NA	CASSQEWDTQYF	TGTGCCAGCAGCCAAGAGTGGGATACGCAGTATTTT
NA	TRBV7-9	TRBJ2-2	NA	CHRTGELFF	TGCCATCGTACCGGGGAGCTGTTTTTT
NA	TRBV2	TRBJ2-1	NA	CASSEAAGGEQFF	TGTGCCAGCAGTGAAGCTGCAGGAGGTGAGCAGTTCTTC
TRBD1	TRBV5-5	TRBJ2-7	few	CASSLGAGGPYEQYF	TGTGCCAGCAGCTTGGGGGCAGGGGGCCCCTACGAGCAGTACTTC
TRBD1	TRBV6-1	TRBJ1-2	NA	CASSGQGSNYGYTF	TGTGCCAGCAGTGGACAGGGAAGCAACTATGGCTACACCTTC
TRBD1	TRBV5-4	TRBJ1-1	NA	CASSLGYRGETEAFF	TGTGCCAGCAGCTTGGGGTACAGGGGCGAGACTGAAGCTTTCTTT
TRBD2	TRBV27	TRBJ2-4	NA	CASSLGLAGGPPGIQYF	TGTGCCAGCAGTTTAGGACTAGCGGGAGGCCCGCCGGGCATTCAGTACTTC